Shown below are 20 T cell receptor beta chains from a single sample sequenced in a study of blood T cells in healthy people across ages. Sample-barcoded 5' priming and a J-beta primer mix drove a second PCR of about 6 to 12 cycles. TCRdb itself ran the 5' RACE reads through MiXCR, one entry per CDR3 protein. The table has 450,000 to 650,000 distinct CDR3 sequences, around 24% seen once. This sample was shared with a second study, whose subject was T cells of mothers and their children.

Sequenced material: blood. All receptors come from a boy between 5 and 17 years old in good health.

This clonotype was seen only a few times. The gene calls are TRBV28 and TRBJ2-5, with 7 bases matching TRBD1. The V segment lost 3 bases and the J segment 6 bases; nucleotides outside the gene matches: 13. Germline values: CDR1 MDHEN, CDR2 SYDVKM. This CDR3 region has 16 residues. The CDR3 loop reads CASSFSTGRSWKTQYF. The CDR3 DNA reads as TGTGCCAGCAGTTTTTCGACAGGGAGATCGTGGAAGACCCAGTACTTC.

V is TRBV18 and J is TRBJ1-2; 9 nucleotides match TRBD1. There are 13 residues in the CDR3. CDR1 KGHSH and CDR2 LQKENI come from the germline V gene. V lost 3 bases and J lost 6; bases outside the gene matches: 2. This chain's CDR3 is CASSPRDRDGYTF. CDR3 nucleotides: TGTGCCAGCTCACCCCGGGACAGGGATGGCTACACCTTC.

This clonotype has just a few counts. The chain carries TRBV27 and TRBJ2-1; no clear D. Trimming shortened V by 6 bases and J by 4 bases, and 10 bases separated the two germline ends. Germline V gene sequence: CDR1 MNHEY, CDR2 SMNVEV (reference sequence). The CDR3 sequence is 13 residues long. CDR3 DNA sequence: TGTGCCAGCAGCCACAATGAGTACAATGAGCAGTTCTTC. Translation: CASSHNEYNEQFF.

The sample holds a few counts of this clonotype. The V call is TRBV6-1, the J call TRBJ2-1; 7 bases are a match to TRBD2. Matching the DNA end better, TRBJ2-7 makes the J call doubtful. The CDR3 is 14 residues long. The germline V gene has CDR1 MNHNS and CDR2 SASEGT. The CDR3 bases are TGTGCCAGCAGTGAATGGACTAGAACCTACGAGCAGTACTTC. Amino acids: CASSEWTRTYEQYF.

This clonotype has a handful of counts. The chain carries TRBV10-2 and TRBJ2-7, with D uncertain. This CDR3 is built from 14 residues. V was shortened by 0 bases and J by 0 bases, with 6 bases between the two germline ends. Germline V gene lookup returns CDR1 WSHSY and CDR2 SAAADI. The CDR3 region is CASSESWLSYEQYF. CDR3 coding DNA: TGCGCCAGCAGTGAGTCTTGGCTCTCCTACGAGCAGTACTTC.

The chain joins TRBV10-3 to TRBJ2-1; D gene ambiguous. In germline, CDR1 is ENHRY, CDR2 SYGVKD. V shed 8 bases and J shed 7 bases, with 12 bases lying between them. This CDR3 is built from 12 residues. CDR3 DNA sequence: TGTGCCATCCAGCCGGACGGGAATGAGCAGTTCTTC. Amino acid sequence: CAIQPDGNEQFF.

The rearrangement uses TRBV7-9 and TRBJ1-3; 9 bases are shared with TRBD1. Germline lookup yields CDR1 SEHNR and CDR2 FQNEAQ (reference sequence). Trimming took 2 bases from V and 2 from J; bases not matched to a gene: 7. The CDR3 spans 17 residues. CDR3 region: CASSLTRDRVPGNTIYF. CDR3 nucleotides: TGTGCCAGCAGCTTAACCCGGGACAGGGTACCTGGAAACACCATATATTTT.

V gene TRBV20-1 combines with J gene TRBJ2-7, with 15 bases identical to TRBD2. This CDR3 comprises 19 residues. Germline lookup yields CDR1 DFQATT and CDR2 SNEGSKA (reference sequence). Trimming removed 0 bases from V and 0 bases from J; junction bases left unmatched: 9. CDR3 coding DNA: TGCAGTGCTAGAGATGGCTCCGGGACTAGCGGGGGGTTCTCCTACGAGCAGTACTTC. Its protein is CSARDGSGTSGGFSYEQYF.

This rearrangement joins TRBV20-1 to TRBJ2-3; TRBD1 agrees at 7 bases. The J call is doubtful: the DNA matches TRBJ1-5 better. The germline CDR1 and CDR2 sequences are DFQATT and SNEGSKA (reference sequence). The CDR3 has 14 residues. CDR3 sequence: CSASKGQTPDTQHF. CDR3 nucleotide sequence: TGCAGTGCCTCTAAGGGACAGACCCCAGATACGCAGCATTTT.

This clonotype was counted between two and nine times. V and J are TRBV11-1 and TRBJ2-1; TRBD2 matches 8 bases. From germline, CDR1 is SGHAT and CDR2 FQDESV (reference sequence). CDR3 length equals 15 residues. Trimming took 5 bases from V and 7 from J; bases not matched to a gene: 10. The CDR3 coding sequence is TGTGCCAGCAGCCTCCCAGCGGGAGATCGGAATGAGCAGTTCTTC. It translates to CASSLPAGDRNEQFF.

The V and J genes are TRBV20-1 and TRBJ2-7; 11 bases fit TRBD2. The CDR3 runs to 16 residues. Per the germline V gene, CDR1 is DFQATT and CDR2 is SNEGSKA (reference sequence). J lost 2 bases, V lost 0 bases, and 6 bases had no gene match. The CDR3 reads CSARDLTSGTTYEQYF. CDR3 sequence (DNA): TGCAGTGCTAGAGACTTGACTAGCGGGACGACCTACGAGCAGTACTTC.

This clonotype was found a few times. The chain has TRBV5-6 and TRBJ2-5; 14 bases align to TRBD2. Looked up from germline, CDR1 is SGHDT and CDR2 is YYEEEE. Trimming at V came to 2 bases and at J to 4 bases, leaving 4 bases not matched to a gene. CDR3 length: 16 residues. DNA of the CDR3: TGTGCCAGCAGCTTCTACGGACTAGCGGGGGGAGAGACCCAGTACTTC. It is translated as CASSFYGLAGGETQYF.

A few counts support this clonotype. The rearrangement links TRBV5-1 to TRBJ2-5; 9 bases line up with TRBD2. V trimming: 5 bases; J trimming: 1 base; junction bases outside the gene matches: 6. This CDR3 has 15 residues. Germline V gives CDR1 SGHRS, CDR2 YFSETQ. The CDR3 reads CASSFSSGTQETQYF. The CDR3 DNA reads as TGCGCCAGCAGTTTCTCTAGCGGGACCCAAGAGACCCAGTACTTC. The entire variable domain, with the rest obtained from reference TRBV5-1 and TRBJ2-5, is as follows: KAGVTQTPRYLIKTRGQQVTLSCSPISGHRSVSWYQQTPGQGLQFLFEYFSETQRNKGNFPGRFSGRQFSNSRSEMNVSTLELGDSALYLCASSFSSGTQETQYFGPGTRLLVL.

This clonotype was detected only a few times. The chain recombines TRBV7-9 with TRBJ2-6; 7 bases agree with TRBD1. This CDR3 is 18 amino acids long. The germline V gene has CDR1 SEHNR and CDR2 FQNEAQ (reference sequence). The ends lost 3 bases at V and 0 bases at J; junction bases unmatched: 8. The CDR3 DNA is TGTGCCAGCAGCTTCCACAGGGGTCCCAGCTCTGGGGCCAACGTCCTGACTTTC. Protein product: CASSFHRGPSSGANVLTF.

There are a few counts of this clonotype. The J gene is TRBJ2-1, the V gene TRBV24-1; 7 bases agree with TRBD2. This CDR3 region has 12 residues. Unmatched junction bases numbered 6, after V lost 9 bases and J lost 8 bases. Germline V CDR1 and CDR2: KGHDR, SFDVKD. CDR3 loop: CATGGDSDEQFF. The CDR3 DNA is TGTGCCACCGGGGGGGATTCGGATGAGCAGTTCTTC.

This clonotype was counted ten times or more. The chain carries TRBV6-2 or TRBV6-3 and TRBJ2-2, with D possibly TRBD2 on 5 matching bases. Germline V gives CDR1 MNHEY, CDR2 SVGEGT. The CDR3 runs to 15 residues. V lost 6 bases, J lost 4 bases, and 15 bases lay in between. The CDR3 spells CASRRGEFSTGELFF. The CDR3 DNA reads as TGTGCCAGCAGACGTGGGGAGTTTAGCACCGGGGAGCTGTTTTTT.

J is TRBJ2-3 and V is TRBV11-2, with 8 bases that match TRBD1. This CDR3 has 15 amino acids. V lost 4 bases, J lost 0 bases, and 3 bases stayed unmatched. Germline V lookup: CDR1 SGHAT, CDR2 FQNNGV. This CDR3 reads CASSSGGSSTDTQYF. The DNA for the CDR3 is TGTGCCAGCAGCTCAGGGGGCTCTAGCACAGATACGCAGTATTTT.

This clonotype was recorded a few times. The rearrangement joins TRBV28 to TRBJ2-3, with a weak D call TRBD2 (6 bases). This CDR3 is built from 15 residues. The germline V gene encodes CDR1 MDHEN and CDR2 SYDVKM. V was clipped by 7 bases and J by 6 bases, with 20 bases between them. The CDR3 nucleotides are TGTGCCAGCACCCCCAACCTAGCGCACACCGATACGCAGTATTTT. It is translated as CASTPNLAHTDTQYF.

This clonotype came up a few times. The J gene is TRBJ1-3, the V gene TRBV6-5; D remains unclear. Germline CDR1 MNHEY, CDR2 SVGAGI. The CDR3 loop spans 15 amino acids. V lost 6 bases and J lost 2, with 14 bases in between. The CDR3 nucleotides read TGTGCCAGCAGCCCGGGGTCGGGCCCTGGAAACACCATATATTTT. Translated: CASSPGSGPGNTIYF.

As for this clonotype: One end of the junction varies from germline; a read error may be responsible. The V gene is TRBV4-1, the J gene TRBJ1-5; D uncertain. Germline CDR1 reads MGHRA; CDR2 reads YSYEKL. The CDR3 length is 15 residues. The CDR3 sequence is CASTQSPYSNQPQHF. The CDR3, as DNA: TGCGCCAGCACCCAATCCCCCTATAGCAATCAGCCCCAGCATTTT.